Below are 29 T cell receptor beta chains sequenced from a single sample in a study of beta chain features in type 1 diabetes. The whole isolated RNA underwent reverse transcription, so sequencing captured expressed TCRB transcripts. Sequencing was performed with immunoSEQ multiplex PCR; in TCRdb, only in-frame clones are kept and a portion is missing. The sample has about 930,000 clones, roughly 15% seen once; the top ten hold 0.02% to 0.025%. What was sequenced was naive CD4+ T cells from blood. All receptors come from a woman between 18 and 30 years old in good health.

The sample holds a few counts of this clone. The rearrangement links TRBV2 to TRBJ2-6; unclear D gene. The germline CDR1 and CDR2 sequences are SNHLY and FYNNEI. V was pared by 7 bases and J by 0 bases, with 13 bases between. This CDR3 has 16 amino acids. The CDR3 sequence: CASNDKTLSGANVLTF. In nucleotides, the CDR3 is TGTGCCAGCAATGATAAAACCCTCTCTGGGGCCAACGTCCTGACTTTC.

V gene TRBV23-1 combines with J gene TRBJ2-1; 7 bases are a match to TRBD2. TRBV23-1 is an ORF for which the function is uncertain. The CDR3 has 19 residues. Trimming at V came to 6 bases and at J to 0 bases, leaving 17 bases not matched to a gene. The CDR3: CASSPGAAGEGSSYNEQFF. CDR3 DNA: TGCGCCAGCAGCCCCGGTGCGGCGGGAGAAGGGAGCTCCTACAATGAGCAGTTCTTC.

This clone appeared a few times. In DNA, the CDR3 is TGTGCCAGCAGTGTTCAGTACGAGCAGTACTTC. The encoded protein is CASSVQYEQYF. The rearrangement links TRBV2 to TRBJ2-7; D not certain. The CDR3 has 11 amino acids. V lost 4 bases, J lost 4 bases, and 5 bases lay in between. Germline CDR1 is SNHLY and CDR2 is FYNNEI.

This sequence joins TRBV28 and TRBJ2-3, with D maybe TRBD1 (6 bases). The length of the CDR3 is 13 residues. V gave up 5 bases and J gave up 4 bases, with 10 bases separating them. Per the germline V gene, CDR1 is MDHEN and CDR2 is SYDVKM. The CDR3 is CASSQWTADTQYF. The CDR3 DNA sequence: TGTGCCAGCAGTCAGTGGACAGCAGATACGCAGTATTTT.

V and J are TRBV5-4 and TRBJ2-1; 7 bases are a match to TRBD1. The V and J ends lost 0 bases and 4 bases, in that order; junction bases with no gene match: 4. The length of the CDR3 is 15 residues. Looked up from germline, CDR1 is SGHNT and CDR2 is YYREEE (reference sequence). For the CDR3, the DNA is TGTGCCAGCAGCTTGGGAGGGGGCTGGTACAATGAGCAGTTCTTC. Translation gives CASSLGGGWYNEQFF.

This clone was seen only a few times. This chain uses TRBV7-2 with TRBJ2-3; perhaps TRBD2 as D (5 bases). Trimming removed 5 bases from V and 0 bases from J, with 18 bases in between. The CDR3 is made up of 17 amino acids. Germline V lookup: CDR1 SGHTA, CDR2 FQGNSA. The CDR3 nucleotides are TGTGCCAGCAGCCCCCGACTATTTCAAAAAAGCACAGATACGCAGTATTTT. Encoded protein: CASSPRLFQKSTDTQYF.

This clone came up a few times. The chain recombines TRBV7-9 with TRBJ2-4; perhaps TRBD2 as D (5 bases). Germline CDR1 and CDR2: SEHNR and FQNEAQ (reference sequence). The CDR3 is 18 amino acids. V shed 0 bases and J shed 0 bases, with 15 bases lying between them. Here the CDR3 reads CASSLAYLPSLAKNIQYF. The CDR3 DNA follows: TGTGCCAGCAGCTTAGCTTATCTCCCTAGCCTAGCCAAAAACATTCAGTACTTC.

CDR3 in amino acids: CASSSGLAENIQYF. The CDR3 DNA follows: TGCGCCAGCAGCTCAGGACTAGCGGAAAACATTCAGTACTTC. The chain carries TRBV5-1 and TRBJ2-4; 10 positions match TRBD2. V trimming: 3 bases; J trimming: 5 bases; junction bases outside the gene matches: 2. The CDR3 has 14 amino acids. The germline V gene has CDR1 SGHRS and CDR2 YFSETQ.

The CDR3 coding sequence is TGTGCCAGCTCACCACCATCAGTGCCGTATGGCTACACCTTC. This encodes CASSPPSVPYGYTF. The chain carries TRBV18 and TRBJ1-2; D gene uncertain. The CDR3 runs to 14 residues. From germline, CDR1 is KGHSH and CDR2 LQKENI. Trimming took off 0 bases at V and 5 bases at J, with 10 bases between the two ends.

J is TRBJ2-3 and V is TRBV6-5; the D is unclear. This CDR3 contains 14 residues. CDR1 MNHEY and CDR2 SVGAGI come from the germline V gene. V was shortened by 0 bases and J by 4 bases, with 8 bases between the two germline ends. The CDR3 bases are TGTGCCAGCAGTTACTCCGGCAGTGCAGATACGCAGTATTTT. This translates into CASSYSGSADTQYF.

The rearrangement links TRBV19 to TRBJ2-2; 7 positions agree with TRBD1. Trimming removed 3 bases from V and 1 base from J; junction bases left unmatched: 5. Looked up from germline, CDR1 is LNHDA and CDR2 is SQIVND (reference sequence). CDR3 size: 16 residues. The CDR3 nucleotides read TGTGCCAGTAGTATTAAGGGACAGAAGAACACCGGGGAGCTGTTTTTT. Its translation is CASSIKGQKNTGELFF.

There are a few counts of this clone. The CDR3 sequence: CASSLGLAGGGTDTQYF. The CDR3 region has the DNA TGTGCCAGCAGCTTGGGACTAGCGGGAGGAGGCACAGATACGCAGTATTTT. The chain couples TRBV7-2 to TRBJ2-3; TRBD2 agrees at 15 bases. The CDR3 extends over 17 amino acids. Germline V CDR1 and CDR2: SGHTA, FQGNSA. V trimming: 3 bases; J trimming: 1 base; junction bases outside the gene matches: 2.

The table lists this clone with a few counts. The chain combines TRBV5-4 with TRBJ2-5; 11 bases are a match to TRBD2. The germline gives CDR1 SGHNT, CDR2 YYREEE (reference sequence). The CDR3 is made up of 19 amino acids. The trim removed 4 bases at V and 4 bases at J, leaving 18 bases unmatched. This CDR3 reads CASSQSGSRGLAGGETQYF. The CDR3 coding sequence is TGTGCCAGCAGCCAATCCGGGAGCCGAGGGCTAGCGGGAGGAGAGACCCAGTACTTC.

This clone was picked up a small number of times. The rearrangement uses TRBV10-3 and TRBJ2-7; a possible D gene is TRBD2 (5 bases). V lost 10 bases to trimming and J lost 1 base, with 17 bases between them. This CDR3 is built from 14 residues. The germline gives CDR1 ENHRY, CDR2 SYGVKD. The CDR3 loop is CATTSPGGSYEQYF. CDR3 nucleotide sequence: TGTGCCACCACGTCGCCTGGCGGGTCCTACGAGCAGTACTTC.

The chain links TRBV7-2 to TRBJ1-5; 9 bases are shared with TRBD1. With V trimmed by 4 bases and J by 4 bases, 11 bases remained unmatched. The CDR3 has 17 residues. CDR1 is SGHTA, CDR2 FQGNSA, per germline. Here the CDR3 reads CASSSSLDRGMNQPQHF. CDR3 DNA: TGTGCCAGCAGCTCTAGCCTGGACAGGGGTATGAATCAGCCCCAGCATTTT.

The rearrangement joins TRBV14 to TRBJ2-1, with 10 bases aligning to TRBD2. The CDR3 consists of 15 residues. Germline V gene lookup returns CDR1 SGHDN and CDR2 FVKESK. The junction had 2 bases not matched to a gene; V was cut back by 4 bases and J by 2 bases. The CDR3 bases are TGTGCCAGCAGCCTAACTAGCGGGACCTACAATGAGCAGTTCTTC. Its translation: CASSLTSGTYNEQFF.

This clone has just a few counts. The chain employs TRBV5-5 and TRBJ2-2; 9 bases are a match to TRBD1. Trimming at V came to 0 bases and at J to 3 bases, leaving 3 bases not matched to a gene. The CDR3 spans 16 residues. The germline V gene has CDR1 SGHKS and CDR2 YYEKEE (reference sequence). CDR3: CASSLVWTGDTGELFF. CDR3 nucleotides: TGTGCCAGCAGCTTGGTATGGACAGGGGACACCGGGGAGCTGTTTTTT. The full variable domain, completed using reference TRBV5-5 and TRBJ2-2, is DAGVTQSPTHLIKTRGQQVTLRCSPISGHKSVSWYQQVLGQGPQFIFQYYEKEERGRGNFPDRFSARQFPNYSSELNVNALLLGDSALYLCASSLVWTGDTGELFFGEGSRLTVL.

V is TRBV5-4 and J is TRBJ2-7; no reliable D call. The germline V gene encodes CDR1 SGHNT and CDR2 YYREEE (reference sequence). Trimming took off 1 base at V and 4 bases at J, with 12 bases between the two ends. This CDR3 contains 14 residues. CDR3 protein: CASSLQQHEYEQYF. In DNA, the CDR3 is TGTGCCAGCAGCTTGCAGCAACACGAATACGAGCAGTACTTC.

The table lists this clone with a few counts. This chain uses TRBV28 with TRBJ2-5; 9 bases map to TRBD1. The DNA end is a closer match to TRBJ2-7, so the J assignment may be wrong. Germline V gene lookup returns CDR1 MDHEN and CDR2 SYDVKM. This CDR3 spans 15 amino acids. The CDR3 DNA follows: TGTGCCAGCAGCACGGGGACAGGGATCCCCTACGAGCAGTACTTC. Amino acids: CASSTGTGIPYEQYF.

The rearrangement links TRBV11-2 to TRBJ1-2, with a tentative D call TRBD1 (5 bases). Trimming removed 2 bases at V and 5 bases at J, with 12 bases between. The CDR3 is 14 residues long. CDR1 SGHAT and CDR2 FQNNGV come from the germline V gene. CDR3 sequence reads: CASSLYQGSYGYTF. The CDR3 DNA reads TGTGCCAGCAGCTTATATCAGGGATCATATGGCTACACCTTC.

This sequence joins TRBV14 and TRBJ2-3; TRBD1 or TRBD2 may be the D gene (6 bases each). CDR1 SGHDN and CDR2 FVKESK come from the germline V gene. V was cut by 2 bases and J by 2 bases, with 11 bases left in between. This CDR3 comprises 15 residues. This chain's CDR3 is CASSQWRGTTDTQYF. CDR3 sequence (DNA): TGTGCCAGCAGCCAATGGAGGGGGACCACAGATACGCAGTATTTT.

The J gene is TRBJ1-2, the V gene TRBV2; maybe TRBD1 (6 bases). The germline CDR1 and CDR2 sequences are SNHLY and FYNNEI. V was clipped by 1 base and J by 2 bases, with 11 bases between them. The CDR3 is 15 amino acids. CDR3 sequence: CASSEGQGTNYGYTF. The CDR3 DNA reads TGTGCCAGCAGTGAAGGCCAGGGGACCAACTATGGCTACACCTTC. The complete variable domain, with remaining parts taken from reference TRBV2 and TRBJ1-2, reads EPEVTQTPSHQVTQMGQEVILRCVPISNHLYFYWYRQILGQKVEFLVSFYNNEISEKSEIFDDQFSVERPDGSNFTLKIRSTKLEDSAMYFCASSEGQGTNYGYTFGSGTRLTVV.

The CDR3 DNA reads TGTGCCAGCTCGGTGGGGGCTTGGGAGCAGTACTTC. This translates into CASSVGAWEQYF. The rearrangement joins TRBV6-6 to TRBJ2-7; possibly TRBD1 for D (6 bases). Germline V lookup: CDR1 MNHNY, CDR2 SVGAGI (reference sequence). Trimming left V 8 bases short and J 7 bases short, with 15 bases between. CDR3 length: 12 residues.

The chain couples TRBV7-3 to TRBJ2-5; TRBD1 matches at 7 bases. From germline, CDR1 is SGHTA and CDR2 FQGTGA. The CDR3 is made up of 16 amino acids. V lost 4 bases to trimming and J lost 0 bases; unmatched junction nucleotides: 8. CDR3 loop: CASSSLGQKHQETQYF. DNA of the CDR3: TGTGCCAGCAGCTCACTGGGACAGAAACACCAAGAGACCCAGTACTTC.

This rearrangement joins TRBV25-1 to TRBJ2-2; 12 bases match TRBD2. CDR3 size: 17 residues. Germline CDR1 MGHDK, CDR2 SYGVNS. The V gene end was trimmed by 8 bases and the J gene end by 8 bases; junction bases not matched to a gene: 15. The CDR3, as DNA: TGTGCCAGCCAGATCCTAAGGACTAGCGGGACGGTAGGGGAGCTGTTTTTT. Protein product: CASQILRTSGTVGELFF.

The J gene is TRBJ2-3, the V gene TRBV7-9; D call uncertain. CDR1 and CDR2 from the germline V gene are SEHNR and FQNEAQ (reference sequence). The germline V and J ends were trimmed by 8 bases and 2 bases, with 26 bases remaining between them. The CDR3 spans 18 residues. The CDR3 spells CASRQFSLSYLFTDTQYF. Written as DNA, the CDR3 is TGTGCCAGCCGCCAATTCAGCTTGTCGTACCTATTCACAGATACGCAGTATTTT. Together with reference TRBV7-9 and TRBJ2-3, the CDR3 gives the full variable domain: DTGVSQNPRHKITKRGQNVTFRCDPISEHNRLYWYRQTLGQGPEFLTYFQNEAQLEKSRLLSDRFSAERPKGSFSTLEIQRTEQGDSAMYLCASRQFSLSYLFTDTQYFGPGTRLTVL.

This clone was seen more than once but under ten times. The J gene is TRBJ1-1, the V gene TRBV19; 11 bases agree with TRBD1. V gave up 5 bases and J gave up 3 bases; unmatched junction bases: 11. The CDR3 extends over 17 amino acids. Germline-derived CDR1 and CDR2 are LNHDA and SQIVND (reference sequence). CDR3 coding DNA: TGTGCCAGTAGTCCACGGACAGGGGGCAGGAGGGACACTGAAGCTTTCTTT. Amino acids: CASSPRTGGRRDTEAFF. Looking up the rest from reference TRBV19 and TRBJ1-1 gives the full variable domain: DGGITQSPKYLFRKEGQNVTLSCEQNLNHDAMYWYRQDPGQGLRLIYYSQIVNDFQKGDIAEGYSVSREKKESFPLTVTSAQKNPTAFYLCASSPRTGGRRDTEAFFGQGTRLTVV.

The rearrangement joins TRBV4-1 to TRBJ1-2; 9 positions match TRBD1. Germline V gene data show CDR1 as MGHRA and CDR2 as YSYEKL. This CDR3 contains 16 residues. Trimming at V came to 0 bases and at J to 1 base, leaving 3 bases not matched to a gene. The CDR3 nucleotides are TGCGCCAGCAGCCAAGAAAGGACAGGGGATAACTATGGCTACACCTTC. Protein sequence: CASSQERTGDNYGYTF.

This clone has a handful of counts. CDR3 amino acids: CASSLVAGGLHEQFF. For the CDR3, the DNA is TGTGCCAGCAGCTTAGTTGCGGGAGGGCTCCATGAGCAGTTCTTC. V is TRBV7-2 and J is TRBJ2-1; 9 bases line up with TRBD2. The germline CDR1 and CDR2 sequences are SGHTA and FQGNSA. The CDR3 is 15 residues long. The ends lost 1 base at V and 8 bases at J; junction bases unmatched: 6. Using reference TRBV7-2 and TRBJ2-1 for the parts outside the CDR3, the full variable domain is GAGVSQSPSNKVTEKGKDVELRCDPISGHTALYWYRQSLGQGLEFLIYFQGNSAPDKSGLPSDRFSAERTGGSVSTLTIQRTQQEDSAVYLCASSLVAGGLHEQFFGPGTRLTVL.